This T cell receptor (beta chain) is drawn from a study of blood T cells in healthy people across ages. Trimming took off 0 bases at V and 7 bases at J, with 7 bases between the two ends. Germline values: CDR1 PRHDT, CDR2 FYEKMQ (reference sequence). The CDR3 runs to 13 residues. Then a second PCR, running roughly 7 to 11 cycles, was carried out with a sample-barcoded 5' primer and a J-beta primer mix. TCRdb itself ran the 5' RACE reads through MiXCR, one entry per CDR3 protein. The sample includes 1.5 million to 2 million distinct CDR3 sequences, 28% of them seen just once. The chain couples TRBV13 to TRBJ1-3; no definite D call. The origin of this receptor is a woman in her thirties in good health. The specimen sequenced was blood. CDR3 amino acids: CASSLGRHNTIYF. The CDR3 DNA reads as TGTGCCAGCAGCTTAGGGCGCCACAACACCATATATTTT. The whole variable domain, remainder taken from reference TRBV13 and TRBJ1-3, is AAGVIQSPRHLIKEKRETATLKCYPIPRHDTVYWYQQGPGQDPQFLISFYEKMQSDKGSIPDRFSAQQFSDYHSELNMSSLELGDSALYFCASSLGRHNTIYFGEGSWLTVV.